This TCR beta chain emerged from a study of CD8+ T cells in alopecia areata. Background on the study: Those patients who were treated received oral tofacitinib, which was given at 5 to 10 mg twice daily for moderate-to-severe alopecia areata. Study outcomes and limitations: Tofacitinib significantly lowered scalp clonality and expanded CD8+ clones among the top 100.

The CDR3 is made up of 13 amino acids. Germline CDR1 and CDR2: GTSNPN and SVGIG (reference sequence). Comment on this clone: Its specificity is unknown.

Indicated treatment: oral pan-JAK inhibitor, 5-10 mg twice daily. Extracted RNA was reverse transcribed into cDNA, the sequencing template. Here immunoSEQ multiplex PCR was the method, and the copy in TCRdb shows in-frame clones only, minus some. The table records some 45,000 clones, more than 90% of them present only once. This sequence was found in a human donor with alopecia areata. The chain has TRBV30 and TRBJ2-5, with no clear D. The J call is doubtful: the DNA matches TRBJ2-7 better. The sequenced sample was CD8+ T cells sorted from blood, obtained at week 24, from a patient treated with tofacitinib. This CDR3 is CAWSVPPTYEQYF. The CDR3 coding sequence is TGTGCCTGGAGTGTACCCCCCACCTACGAGCAGTACTTC.